Listed below are T cell receptor beta chains from one sample, sequenced in a study of identical twins. Using its own MiXCR run on the 5' RACE reads, TCRdb lists one record per CDR3 protein. This table has around 340,000 distinct CDR3 sequences, around 9% appearing once. Sequenced input: naive T cells sorted from blood. The receptors here all came from a woman in her forties or fifties in good health. Both conserved end residues are part of each CDR3. A D gene is named only where the DNA matches it firmly. Clone size is stated in some rows and not others, as once, few, many or a class when expanded.

j_call: TRBJ2-1
v_call: TRBV20-1
clone_size: many
d_call: NA
cdr3_nt: TGCAGTGCTAGAGGCAATCAACGAAGCAATGAGCAGTTCTTC
cdr3_aa: CSARGNQRSNEQFF

j_call: TRBJ2-5
v_call: TRBV3-1
clone_size: few
d_call: NA
cdr3_nt: TGTGCCAGCGACCGGGACGGGCAAGAGACCCAGTACTTC
cdr3_aa: CASDRDGQETQYF

j_call: TRBJ2-1
v_call: TRBV4-2
clone_size: few
d_call: NA
cdr3_nt: TGTGCCAGCAGCCAGAGCGGAGGCCCGTACAATGAGCAGTTCTTC
cdr3_aa: CASSQSGGPYNEQFF

j_call: TRBJ2-3
v_call: TRBV6-5
clone_size: few
d_call: NA
cdr3_nt: TGTGCCAGCAGTTACGAACTTTCGAGCACAGATACGCAGTATTTT
cdr3_aa: CASSYELSSTDTQYF

j_call: TRBJ2-1
v_call: TRBV3-1
clone_size: NA
d_call: TRBD2
cdr3_nt: TGTGCCAGCAGCCAAGTAGGTGGCGGGAGGGCTCCCCATCAGTTCTTC
cdr3_aa: CASSQVGGGRAPHQFF

j_call: TRBJ1-1
v_call: TRBV20-1
clone_size: few
d_call: NA
cdr3_nt: TGCAGTGCTAGAGATCTAAAGGCCATGGAGGCTGAAGCTTTCTTT
cdr3_aa: CSARDLKAMEAEAFF

j_call: TRBJ2-3
v_call: TRBV20-1
clone_size: NA
d_call: TRBD2
cdr3_nt: TGCAGTGCTAGAGATTGGCGGGGGGGGAGCACAGATACGCAGTATTTT
cdr3_aa: CSARDWRGGSTDTQYF

j_call: TRBJ2-2
v_call: TRBV7-8
clone_size: few
d_call: NA
cdr3_nt: TGTGCCAGCAGCTATGTTCGGGCTGCCACCGGGGAGCTGTTTTTT
cdr3_aa: CASSYVRAATGELFF

j_call: TRBJ2-7
v_call: TRBV12-3/TRBV12-4
clone_size: many
d_call: NA
cdr3_nt: TGTGCCAGCAGTTTAGGAGGACTCTACGAGCAGTACTTC
cdr3_aa: CASSLGGLYEQYF

j_call: TRBJ2-5
v_call: TRBV13
clone_size: many
d_call: NA
cdr3_nt: TGTGCCAGCAGCACCCTCACTAGGGGAGAGACCCAGTACTTC
cdr3_aa: CASSTLTRGETQYF

j_call: TRBJ1-1
v_call: TRBV27
clone_size: few
d_call: NA
cdr3_nt: TGTGCCAGCAGTTTAATGGCTAGAGCTGAAGCTTTCTTT
cdr3_aa: CASSLMARAEAFF